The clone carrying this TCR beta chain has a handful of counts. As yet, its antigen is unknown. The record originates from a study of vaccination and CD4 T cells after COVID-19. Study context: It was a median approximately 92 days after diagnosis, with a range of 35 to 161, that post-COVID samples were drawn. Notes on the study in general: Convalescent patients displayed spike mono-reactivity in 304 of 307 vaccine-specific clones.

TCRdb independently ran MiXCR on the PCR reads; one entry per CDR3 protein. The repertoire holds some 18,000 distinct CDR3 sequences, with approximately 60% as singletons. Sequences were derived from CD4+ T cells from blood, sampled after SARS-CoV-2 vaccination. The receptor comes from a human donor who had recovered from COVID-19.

Here the CDR3 DNA reads TGTGCCAGCAGCAAAGAGGGCGTCAGGCCGGGTGGCAATCAGCCCCAGCATTTT. It specifies CASSKEGVRPGGNQPQHF. The V gene is TRBV21-1, the J gene TRBJ1-5; the table gives TRBD1 as D, unverified against the DNA. TRBV21-1 is reported as a pseudogene. There are 18 residues in the CDR3.